Presented here are 10 T cell receptor beta chains from one specimen sequenced in a study of blood T cell repertoires in COVID-19. The protocol was immunoSEQ multiplex PCR, while the TCRdb copy is restricted to in-frame clones and leaves out a portion. The sample includes 200,000 to 300,000 clones, around 86% of them seen just once. The sample taken for sequencing was peripheral blood. These receptor sequences come from a woman in her fifties or sixties with COVID-19, enrolled during active disease.

The J gene is TRBJ2-1, the V gene TRBV10-3; TRBD1 might be the D (6 bases). Looked up from germline, CDR1 is ENHRY and CDR2 is SYGVKD. The V gene lost 4 bases and the J gene lost 13 bases, with 11 bases spanning the gap. The CDR3 loop spans 11 amino acids. The CDR3 DNA reads TGTGCCATCAGTGTTGGGACACGTCAGTTCTTC. Translation gives CAISVGTRQFF.

The chain joins TRBV27 to TRBJ2-7; D gene ambiguous. The CDR3 length is 13 residues. V was clipped by 1 base and J by 1 base, with 5 bases between them. CDR1 and CDR2 from the germline V gene are MNHEY and SMNVEV (reference sequence). This CDR3 reads CASSLLQSYEQYF. CDR3 in DNA: TGTGCCAGCAGTTTATTGCAGTCCTACGAGCAGTACTTC.

The V and J genes are TRBV19 and TRBJ1-2; the D is unclear. Germline CDR1 is LNHDA and CDR2 is SQIVND (reference sequence). V shed 5 bases and J shed 4 bases, with 8 bases lying between them. The CDR3 loop spans 12 amino acids. In nucleotides, the CDR3 is TGTGCCAGTAGTCGGGAGGTCTATGGCTACACCTTC. Protein product: CASSREVYGYTF.

J is TRBJ2-5 and V is TRBV6-2 or TRBV6-3; D perhaps matches TRBD2 (5 bases). CDR1 is MNHEY and CDR2 is SVGEGT in the germline V gene. V was trimmed by 6 bases and J by 1 base, leaving 15 bases between them. The CDR3 covers 15 residues. CDR3 DNA sequence: TGTGCCAGCAGCAGTACGCGAGGGTCCCAAGAGACCCAGTACTTC. It codes for CASSSTRGSQETQYF.

V is TRBV20-1 and J is TRBJ2-5; D gene uncertain. Germline loops: CDR1 DFQATT, CDR2 SNEGSKA (reference sequence). The CDR3 length is 9 residues. V was clipped by 6 bases and J by 4 bases, with 3 bases between them. The CDR3 DNA reads as TGCAGTGCCGGAGAGACCCAGTACTTC. It translates to CSAGETQYF.

This chain uses TRBV11-2 with TRBJ2-1; 8 bases fit TRBD2. Germline V gene sequence: CDR1 SGHAT, CDR2 FQNNGV. Trimming removed 6 bases from V and 9 bases from J; junction bases left unmatched: 7. The CDR3 loop spans 13 amino acids. CDR3 region: CASRGWTSSEQFF. CDR3 coding DNA: TGTGCCAGCAGGGGCTGGACTAGCTCTGAGCAGTTCTTC.

The chain uses TRBV6-1 and TRBJ1-6; D may be TRBD1 (6 bases). Germline loops: CDR1 MNHNS, CDR2 SASEGT. CDR3 size: 17 residues. The ends were cut back, 4 bases at V and 4 bases at J, with 17 bases in the middle. The CDR3 bases are TGTGCCAGCAGTGCAGACCATAGGACAGCTTATAATTCACCCCTCCACTTT. Translating it yields CASSADHRTAYNSPLHF.

This chain connects TRBV7-3 to TRBJ2-2; D is possibly TRBD2 (6 bases). CDR1 and CDR2 (germline): SGHTA, FQGTGA. Trimming pared 5 bases from V and 6 bases from J, leaving 13 bases between. The CDR3 totals 14 residues. CDR3 DNA: TGTGCCAGCAGCCGCACACTAGCAGCCGGGGAGCTGTTTTTT. Translated, it gives CASSRTLAAGELFF. The whole variable domain, filled in from reference TRBV7-3 and TRBJ2-2, reads GAGVSQTPSNKVTEKGKYVELRCDPISGHTALYWYRQSLGQGPEFLIYFQGTGAADDSGLPNDRFFAVRPEGSVSTLKIQRTERGDSAVYLCASSRTLAAGELFFGEGSRLTVL.

The chain links TRBV4-3 to TRBJ2-7; the match to TRBD1 covers 9 bases. The CDR3 extends over 17 amino acids. Germline CDR1 and CDR2: LGHNA and YSLEER. V gave up 0 bases and J gave up 1 base; unmatched junction bases: 7. CDR3 loop: CASSQDPSGTGSYEQYF. The DNA for the CDR3 is TGCGCCAGCAGCCAAGACCCCTCCGGGACAGGGTCCTACGAGCAGTACTTC.

The V and J genes are TRBV7-6 and TRBJ2-1; D is perhaps TRBD2 (7 bases). Germline CDR1 and CDR2: SGHVS and FNYEAQ. The CDR3 is 20 residues long. The V end was cut by 5 bases, the J end by 3 bases, with 29 bases between. The CDR3 coding sequence is TGTGCCAGCAGCGGTGGGGGCGGGGGCGGTGCGTTTACGGACTACAATGAGCAGTTCTTC. Protein: CASSGGGGGGAFTDYNEQFF.